Listed below are T cell receptor beta chains from one sample, sequenced in a study of CD8+ T cells in alopecia areata. Only in-frame clones appear in the TCRdb table, and some are missing; sequencing was by immunoSEQ multiplex PCR. The top ten hold approximately 0.7% of the sample, which has over 150,000 clones, roughly three fifths seen once. The specimen comprised CD4+ T cells sorted from blood, sampled at week 4, from a patient treated with tofacitinib. The source of these receptors is a human donor with alopecia areata. Both conserved end residues are part of each CDR3. The D gene is left open where the match is weak. Expanded clones get a size class; other rows say once, few or many, or leave the size out.

v_gene	abundance	d_gene	j_gene	CDR3aa
TRBV27	NA	TRBD1	TRBJ1-3	CASSPGGAIGNTIYF
TRBV9	NA	NA	TRBJ2-6	CASSVGDSGANVLTF
TRBV29-1	NA	TRBD2	TRBJ2-1	CSVVGGRGDEQFF
TRBV15	NA	NA	TRBJ2-3	CATSRGGTDTQYF
TRBV14	NA	TRBD2	TRBJ2-1	CASSQAGLAPRGEQFF
TRBV11-2	NA	TRBD1	TRBJ2-5	CASNRQGVQETQYF
TRBV5-1	NA	NA	TRBJ1-5	CASSLAEGGQPQHF
TRBV2	NA	NA	TRBJ2-2	CASSARSGGELFF
TRBV2	few	NA	TRBJ1-2	CASSEAPLVQGYTF
TRBV27	NA	TRBD2	TRBJ2-2	CASTLRLAGTGELFF